The clone carrying this TCR beta chain was counted a few times. This specimen comes from a study of OX40 agonist ivuxolimab in advanced cancers. The CDR3 spans 14 residues. V lost 3 bases and J lost 4, with 9 bases in between. Germline V CDR1 and CDR2: ENHRY, SYGVKD. TCRdb's table, derived via immunoSEQ multiplex PCR, lists solely in-frame clones and lacks some. The top ten clones hold roughly 0.69% of a sample with fewer than 70,000 clones, less than 90% of them seen once. The chain recombines TRBV10-3 with TRBJ2-2; D remains ambiguous. The receptor's source is an adult with an advanced solid tumor such as melanoma, head and neck, liver or kidney cancer. The sample here was CD4+ or CD8+ T cells sorted from blood, taken in a trial of the OX40 agonist ivuxolimab. CDR3 in amino acids: CAISEQTLTGELFF. As DNA, the CDR3 is TGTGCCATCAGTGAACAGACTCTCACCGGGGAGCTGTTTTTT.